A selection of T cell receptor beta chains follows, all from one sample in a study of cytomegalovirus exposure and HLA in healthy donors. Data came from immunoSEQ multiplex PCR; TCRdb stores just in-frame clones and leaves some out. There are over 200,000 clones in the sample; about 70% occur only once, and approximately 1.7% lies in the top ten. Sample: PBMCs. These receptors all stem from a woman aged 30 to 39 in good health and CMV-seronegative. Both conserved end residues are part of each CDR3. Fields, in order: D gene, clone size, V gene, J gene, CDR3 protein, CDR3 DNA. D genes are given only for firm matches. Size values are once, few and many counts, or a class for expanded clones, and some rows have none.

D gene: NA
clone size: NA
V gene: TRBV11-2
J gene: TRBJ2-3
CDR3 protein: CASSTGGTQYF
CDR3 DNA: TGTGCCAGCAGCACCGGCGGTACGCAGTATTTT

D gene: TRBD2
clone size: few
V gene: TRBV5-1
J gene: TRBJ2-7
CDR3 protein: CASSPGTSGSSYEQYF
CDR3 DNA: TGCGCCAGCAGCCCGGGGACTAGCGGGAGCTCCTACGAGCAGTACTTC

D gene: NA
clone size: NA
V gene: TRBV30
J gene: TRBJ2-1
CDR3 protein: CAWNREYNEQFF
CDR3 DNA: TGTGCCTGGAATCGAGAATACAATGAGCAGTTCTTC

D gene: TRBD2
clone size: NA
V gene: TRBV10-2
J gene: TRBJ2-1
CDR3 protein: CASRVSGRDNEQFF
CDR3 DNA: TGCGCCAGCCGCGTCAGCGGGAGGGACAATGAGCAGTTCTTC

D gene: NA
clone size: few
V gene: TRBV5-1
J gene: TRBJ2-1
CDR3 protein: CASSLVGGNEQFF
CDR3 DNA: TGCGCCAGCAGCTTGGTAGGGGGCAATGAGCAGTTCTTC

D gene: TRBD2
clone size: few
V gene: TRBV5-1
J gene: TRBJ2-1
CDR3 protein: CASSLSGGGYNEQFF
CDR3 DNA: TGCGCCAGCAGCTTGTCGGGGGGAGGCTACAATGAGCAGTTCTTC

D gene: NA
clone size: NA
V gene: TRBV6-1
J gene: TRBJ1-5
CDR3 protein: CASSEGQPYSNQPQHF
CDR3 DNA: TGTGCCAGCAGCGAAGGACAGCCATATAGCAATCAGCCCCAGCATTTT

D gene: NA
clone size: NA
V gene: TRBV21-1
J gene: TRBJ1-1
CDR3 protein: CASSKSFPAGRMNTEAFF
CDR3 DNA: TGTGCCAGCAGCAAATCTTTTCCGGCAGGGCGAATGAACACTGAAGCTTTCTTT

D gene: TRBD1
clone size: NA
V gene: TRBV4-1
J gene: TRBJ1-4
CDR3 protein: CASSLPGTGNIEKLFF
CDR3 DNA: TGCGCCAGCAGCCTACCCGGGACAGGGAATATCGAAAAACTGTTTTTT

D gene: TRBD2
clone size: NA
V gene: TRBV10-2
J gene: TRBJ2-3
CDR3 protein: CASRSSSGGLHSTDTQYF
CDR3 DNA: TGCGCCAGCAGGTCGTCTAGCGGGGGGCTCCATAGCACAGATACGCAGTATTTT

D gene: TRBD2
clone size: once
V gene: TRBV7-6
J gene: TRBJ2-3
CDR3 protein: CASSKAGAIDTQYF
CDR3 DNA: TGTGCCAGCTCTAAAGCGGGAGCCATAGATACGCAGTATTTT

D gene: NA
clone size: once
V gene: TRBV18
J gene: TRBJ2-3
CDR3 protein: CASSPGGTDTQYF
CDR3 DNA: TGTGCCAGCTCACCTGGGGGGACCGATACGCAGTATTTT

D gene: NA
clone size: NA
V gene: TRBV9
J gene: TRBJ2-5
CDR3 protein: CASSPGLVQETQYF
CDR3 DNA: TGTGCCAGCAGCCCCGGACTCGTACAAGAGACCCAGTACTTC

D gene: TRBD1
clone size: NA
V gene: TRBV12-5
J gene: TRBJ2-7
CDR3 protein: CASGLVTGTGVYEQYF
CDR3 DNA: TGTGCTAGTGGTTTGGTAACTGGGACAGGGGTCTACGAGCAGTACTTC

D gene: TRBD1
clone size: NA
V gene: TRBV7-9
J gene: TRBJ1-2
CDR3 protein: CSSSLTTGVDGYTF
CDR3 DNA: TGTTCCAGCAGCTTAACGACAGGGGTGGATGGCTACACCTTC

D gene: NA
clone size: NA
V gene: TRBV6-1
J gene: TRBJ2-3
CDR3 protein: CASTEAPLSYTDTQYF
CDR3 DNA: TGTGCCAGCACCGAAGCCCCCCTCTCGTACACAGATACGCAGTATTTT

D gene: TRBD2
clone size: NA
V gene: TRBV7-2
J gene: TRBJ2-1
CDR3 protein: CASSLGSGGYNEQFF
CDR3 DNA: TGTGCCAGCAGCTTAGGGTCGGGGGGATACAATGAGCAGTTCTTC